Shown below are 30 T cell receptor beta chains from a single sample sequenced in a study of cytomegalovirus exposure and HLA in healthy donors. Clones were read by immunoSEQ multiplex PCR, and TCRdb kept only the in-frame ones, dropping some. The table includes 260,000 or so clones, around 90% detected once. The sample taken for sequencing was PBMCs. The receptors derive from a woman aged 25 to 45 in good health and CMV-seronegative.

The count of this clone is one. This chain joins TRBV7-2 and TRBJ2-1; 7 nucleotides agree with TRBD1. The length of the CDR3 is 14 residues. Looked up from germline, CDR1 is SGHTA and CDR2 is FQGNSA. With 3 bases clipped from V and 4 bases from J, the junction kept 3 bases outside the gene matches. The CDR3 sequence: CASSLEQGYNEQFF. The CDR3 DNA follows: TGTGCCAGCAGCTTGGAACAGGGGTACAATGAGCAGTTCTTC.

The V call is TRBV10-3, the J call TRBJ2-2; 7 nucleotides align to TRBD2. The CDR3 totals 14 residues. The V gene end was trimmed by 8 bases and the J gene end by 3 bases; junction bases not matched to a gene: 6. From germline, CDR1 is ENHRY and CDR2 SYGVKD. CDR3 sequence reads: CAIASGTYTGELFF. CDR3 in DNA: TGTGCCATCGCGAGCGGGACGTACACCGGGGAGCTGTTTTTT.

The chain couples TRBV5-6 to TRBJ2-1; no reliable D call. Trimming took off 0 bases at V and 2 bases at J, with 9 bases between the two ends. The CDR3 consists of 15 residues. Germline CDR1 reads SGHDT; CDR2 reads YYEEEE. The CDR3 sequence is CASSLGSSTYNEQFF. The CDR3 DNA reads TGTGCCAGCAGCTTGGGATCCAGTACCTACAATGAGCAGTTCTTC.

The chain combines TRBV5-4 with TRBJ2-7; 8 positions agree with TRBD1. The CDR3 has 14 amino acids. V was clipped by 4 bases and J by 2 bases; unmatched bases: 5. Looked up from germline, CDR1 is SGHNT and CDR2 is YYREEE (reference sequence). DNA of the CDR3: TGTGCCAGCAGCCGGGACAGGAATGCCTACGAGCAGTACTTC. Protein product: CASSRDRNAYEQYF.

This chain links TRBV29-1 with TRBJ2-5, with D perhaps given as TRBD1 or TRBD2 (5 bases each). Germline CDR1 reads SQVTM; CDR2 reads ANQGSEA. The CDR3 is 12 residues long. The V gene lost 4 bases and the J gene lost 5 bases, with 11 bases spanning the gap. The CDR3 reads CSVVRGGETQYF. The DNA of the CDR3 is TGCAGCGTTGTTCGGGGCGGGGAGACCCAGTACTTC.

The chain links TRBV27 to TRBJ2-7; 9 nucleotides line up with TRBD1. The CDR3 has 15 residues. With 5 bases clipped from V and 4 bases from J, the junction kept 9 bases outside the gene matches. Germline CDR1 is MNHEY and CDR2 is SMNVEV (reference sequence). This CDR3 is CASSPSGQGPYEQYF. As DNA, the CDR3 is TGTGCCAGCAGTCCGTCGGGACAGGGCCCTTACGAGCAGTACTTC.

This chain connects TRBV19 to TRBJ2-7; D unclear. V shed 1 base and J shed 4 bases, with 2 bases lying between them. The germline CDR1 and CDR2 sequences are LNHDA and SQIVND (reference sequence). This CDR3 is built from 11 residues. The CDR3 DNA follows: TGTGCCAGTAGTATAGGGTACGAGCAGTACTTC. Translation: CASSIGYEQYF.

The chain links TRBV27 to TRBJ2-7; D unresolved. Germline V CDR1 and CDR2: MNHEY, SMNVEV (reference sequence). The V end lost 5 bases, the J end lost 1 base, and 15 bases lay between the germline ends. The CDR3 consists of 15 residues. In DNA, the CDR3 is TGTGCCAGCAGTCCCTTTTTGATGGGTTCCTACGAGCAGTACTTC. This sequence encodes CASSPFLMGSYEQYF.

This chain connects TRBV10-2 to TRBJ1-5, with D unclear. CDR3 length equals 12 residues. Germline V CDR1 and CDR2: WSHSY, SAAADI. Trimming stripped 3 bases from V and 6 bases from J, with 6 bases between. CDR3 DNA sequence: TGCGCCAGCAGTGATACCAGTCAGCCCCAGCATTTT. Residues: CASSDTSQPQHF.

J is TRBJ1-1 and V is TRBV29-1; 7 nucleotides match TRBD1. V was pared by 5 bases and J by 0 bases, with 3 bases of the junction left unmatched. CDR3 length: 13 residues. CDR1 and CDR2 from the germline V gene are SQVTM and ANQGSEA. CDR3 bases: TGCAGCGTTCTGACAGGGTTGAACACTGAAGCTTTCTTT. Translation gives CSVLTGLNTEAFF.

Here the CDR3 DNA reads TGTGCCGTAACCGGGAACTATTACTACGAGCAGTACTTC. Protein product: CAVTGNYYYEQYF. This chain links TRBV6-6 with TRBJ2-7; a weak D match, TRBD2 (5 bases). CDR3 length: 13 amino acids. V was shortened by 11 bases and J by 3 bases, with 17 bases between the two germline ends. The germline CDR1 and CDR2 sequences are MNHNY and SVGAGI (reference sequence).

This sequence joins TRBV5-1 and TRBJ2-4, with 8 nucleotides matching TRBD2. The J segment lost 8 bases and the V segment lost 0 bases, leaving 4 bases of the junction unmatched. Germline V gene sequence: CDR1 SGHRS, CDR2 YFSETQ. The CDR3 runs 14 residues. The CDR3, as DNA: TGCGCCAGCAGCTTGGGGGGACTAGTAGACATTCAGTACTTC. Protein sequence: CASSLGGLVDIQYF.

In its sample, this clone was seen a few times. The chain has TRBV6-1 and TRBJ2-2; no definite D call. Germline values: CDR1 MNHNS, CDR2 SASEGT. The CDR3 has 12 residues. Trimming removed 8 bases at V and 0 bases at J, with 4 bases between. The CDR3 sequence is CASSTNTGELFF. CDR3 DNA: TGTGCCAGCTCCACGAACACCGGGGAGCTGTTTTTT.

V is TRBV13 and J is TRBJ2-5; weak D call: TRBD1 (7 bases). The germline gives CDR1 PRHDT, CDR2 FYEKMQ (reference sequence). The CDR3 sequence is 14 residues long. Trimming removed 5 bases at V and 4 bases at J, with 14 bases between. Here the CDR3 reads CASSEQGRGETQYF. CDR3 bases: TGTGCCAGCAGCGAACAGGGGCGGGGAGAGACCCAGTACTTC.

The rearrangement joins TRBV10-2 to TRBJ2-7, with 11 bases fitting TRBD1. After removal of 6 bases from V and 2 bases from J, the junction contained 0 bases not matched to a gene. The CDR3 is made up of 13 amino acids. The germline V gene has CDR1 WSHSY and CDR2 SAAADI. This CDR3 is CASRGQGAYEQYF. DNA of the CDR3: TGCGCCAGCAGGGGACAGGGGGCCTACGAGCAGTACTTC.

The V call is TRBV28, the J call TRBJ1-5; 8 bases map to TRBD1. V was clipped by 7 bases and J by 2 bases; unmatched bases: 10. This CDR3 has 16 residues. Germline values: CDR1 MDHEN, CDR2 SYDVKM. The CDR3 here is CASTLTRGLGNQPQHF. As DNA, the CDR3 is TGTGCCAGCACCTTGACCAGGGGGCTTGGCAATCAGCCCCAGCATTTT.

The rearrangement joins TRBV5-1 to TRBJ2-2; D is unresolved. The CDR3 length is 13 residues. The germline V and J ends were trimmed by 5 bases and 2 bases, with 7 bases remaining between them. CDR1 and CDR2 from the germline V gene are SGHRS and YFSETQ. The CDR3 DNA is TGCGCCAGCAGTTACCTAAACACCGGGGAGCTGTTTTTT. Its protein is CASSYLNTGELFF. Full variable domain (rest looked up from reference TRBV5-1 and TRBJ2-2): KAGVTQTPRYLIKTRGQQVTLSCSPISGHRSVSWYQQTPGQGLQFLFEYFSETQRNKGNFPGRFSGRQFSNSRSEMNVSTLELGDSALYLCASSYLNTGELFFGEGSRLTVL.

The genes are TRBV7-6 and TRBJ1-5; D remains unclear. V dropped 3 bases and J dropped 1 base, with 4 bases sitting between them. The CDR3 is made up of 13 amino acids. Germline loops: CDR1 SGHVS, CDR2 FNYEAQ. As DNA, the CDR3 is TGTGCCAGCAGCTTGTCAAGCAATCAGCCCCAGCATTTT. Translating gives CASSLSSNQPQHF.

The chain is built from TRBV30 and TRBJ2-7; the D gene is possibly TRBD2 (5 bases). This CDR3 is 11 amino acids long. From germline, CDR1 is GTSNPN and CDR2 SVGIG (reference sequence). The germline V and J ends were trimmed by 7 bases and 1 base, with 8 bases remaining between them. The DNA of the CDR3 is TGTGCCTACTCGGGATCCTACGAGCAGTACTTC. Residues: CAYSGSYEQYF.

This chain joins TRBV30 and TRBJ2-3, with D unresolved. CDR3 size: 12 residues. The V gene lost 0 bases and the J gene lost 5 bases, with 6 bases spanning the gap. Looked up from germline, CDR1 is GTSNPN and CDR2 is SVGIG (reference sequence). CDR3 sequence: CAWSVLLDTQYF. DNA of the CDR3: TGTGCCTGGAGTGTACTCCTAGATACGCAGTATTTT.

The V call is TRBV13, the J call TRBJ2-7, with 10 bases aligning to TRBD1. This CDR3 has 13 amino acids. Germline V CDR1 and CDR2: PRHDT, FYEKMQ (reference sequence). The junction had 0 bases not matched to a gene; V was cut back by 5 bases and J by 2 bases. This CDR3 is CASSGQGAYEQYF. The CDR3 DNA sequence: TGTGCCAGCAGCGGACAGGGGGCCTACGAGCAGTACTTC.

The V call is TRBV5-1, the J call TRBJ2-7; D uncertain. The CDR3 has 13 amino acids. Germline CDR1 SGHRS, CDR2 YFSETQ. V shed 4 bases and J shed 2 bases, with 10 bases lying between them. The CDR3 DNA reads as TGCGCCAGCAGCCCCCCCGTTGCCTACGAGCAGTACTTC. Its protein is CASSPPVAYEQYF.

This sequence joins TRBV2 and TRBJ1-2; D is undetermined. Germline V gene lookup returns CDR1 SNHLY and CDR2 FYNNEI. Trimming stripped 6 bases from V and 2 bases from J, with 13 bases between. This CDR3 is built from 14 residues. The CDR3 here is CASRRERQNYGYTF. The CDR3 nucleotides are TGTGCCAGCAGGCGGGAGCGGCAAAACTATGGCTACACCTTC.

This chain connects TRBV5-6 to TRBJ1-1, with TRBD1 matching over 9 bases. With 4 bases clipped from V and 1 base from J, the junction kept 8 bases outside the gene matches. Germline assignment: CDR1 SGHDT and CDR2 YYEEEE. The CDR3 consists of 16 residues. The CDR3 coding sequence is TGTGCCAGCAGCGCAGTATGGGACAGGGCGAACACTGAAGCTTTCTTT. Translating it yields CASSAVWDRANTEAFF.

This clone was counted between two and nine times. The CDR3, as DNA: TGTGCCAGCAGTTTTGACAGGGACACCGGGGAGCTGTTTTTT. This encodes CASSFDRDTGELFF. V gene TRBV6-6 combines with J gene TRBJ2-2; 7 bases fit TRBD1. J was trimmed by 3 bases and V by 4 bases; bases with no gene match: 2. CDR3 length: 14 residues. Germline V lookup: CDR1 MNHNY, CDR2 SVGAGI (reference sequence).

As concerns this clone: One end of the junction is discordant with germline, which a read error may explain. CDR3 sequence reads: CASSESLSWENNLGPMNF. CDR3 bases: TGTGCCAGCAGTGAATCCCTCTCCTGGGAGAATAACTTAGGGCCAATGAACTTC. V and J are TRBV25-1 and TRBJ2-7; tentatively, D is TRBD2 (5 bases). In germline, CDR1 is MGHDK, CDR2 SYGVNS. The CDR3 totals 18 residues.

The chain has TRBV7-3 and TRBJ1-1, with a possible D match to TRBD1 (5 bases). V shed 4 bases and J shed 4 bases, with 19 bases lying between them. Germline lookup yields CDR1 SGHTA and CDR2 FQGTGA. There are 16 residues in the CDR3. The CDR3 nucleotides are TGTGCCAGCAGCTCAGATCCCAGGGAAGTTAGCACTGAAGCTTTCTTT. Translated: CASSSDPREVSTEAFF.

The J gene is TRBJ2-1, the V gene TRBV15; unclear D gene. With 6 bases removed from V and 0 bases from J, the gap between germline ends came to 9 bases. The CDR3 loop spans 14 amino acids. Germline CDR1 LNHNV, CDR2 YYDKDF (reference sequence). CDR3 sequence reads: CATRSESSYNEQFF. CDR3 sequence (DNA): TGTGCCACCAGAAGTGAGAGCTCCTACAATGAGCAGTTCTTC.

The V call is TRBV28, the J call TRBJ1-2; D might be TRBD1 (6 bases). Trimming left V 8 bases short and J 1 base short, with 8 bases between. CDR3 length: 12 residues. Per germline, CDR1 MDHEN and CDR2 SYDVKM. CDR3 bases: TGTGCCAGCGGGACACTTAACTATGGCTACACCTTC. Amino acids: CASGTLNYGYTF.

The V gene is TRBV2, the J gene TRBJ2-7, with 8 bases matching TRBD1. The CDR3 length is 14 residues. Germline V CDR1 and CDR2: SNHLY, FYNNEI. V was clipped by 6 bases and J by 0 bases; unmatched bases: 4. CDR3 bases: TGTGCCAGCAGAAGGGACAGGAGCTCCTACGAGCAGTACTTC. Translating it yields CASRRDRSSYEQYF.